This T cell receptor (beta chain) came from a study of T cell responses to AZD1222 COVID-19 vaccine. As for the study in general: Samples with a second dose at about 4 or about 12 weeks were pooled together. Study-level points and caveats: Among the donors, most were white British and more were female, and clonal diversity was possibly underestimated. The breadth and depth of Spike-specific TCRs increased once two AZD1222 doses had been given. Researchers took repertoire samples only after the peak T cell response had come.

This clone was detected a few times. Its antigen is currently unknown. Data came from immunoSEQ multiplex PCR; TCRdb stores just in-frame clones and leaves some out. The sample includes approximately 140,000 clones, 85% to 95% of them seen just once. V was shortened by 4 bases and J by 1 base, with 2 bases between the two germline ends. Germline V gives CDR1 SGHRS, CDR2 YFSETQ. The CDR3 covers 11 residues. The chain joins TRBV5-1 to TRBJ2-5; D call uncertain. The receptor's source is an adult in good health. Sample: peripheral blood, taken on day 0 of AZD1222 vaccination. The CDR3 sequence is CASSIQETQYF. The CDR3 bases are TGCGCCAGCAGCATCCAAGAGACCCAGTACTTC.